This T cell receptor (beta chain) originates from a study of T-cell memory formation after mild COVID-19 (TCRdb year 2021). With respect to the entire study: TCR sequence clusters from the two donors were largely donor specific. T-cell clones expanding and contracting after mild COVID-19 in a couple of donors were tracked by longitudinal TCRalpha and TCRbeta repertoire sequencing. The cohort comprised two young, previously healthy adult volunteers, one female and one male.

CDR1 and CDR2 are drawn from the germline V gene: SGDLS, YYNGEE. The CDR3 numbers 18 residues from cysteine through phenylalanine. Of the read, only the CDR3 DNA is kept; its 54 bases are in frame from base 1. The junction shows trimming of 0 bases on V and 4 bases on J, and the gene matches do not reach 12 bases of it. Note on this clonotype: The antigen it recognizes is unknown. Per-nucleotide qualities are absent, and no much larger clonotype sits a single base away.

General study outcomes and caveats: Only a couple of mild cases were covered by the study, and larger cohorts that include severe cases with pre-infection samples were considered necessary. Some responding clones were detected in pre-infection memory, which suggested that pre-existing cross-reactive memory T cells had joined the SARS-CoV-2 response. Clones contracting from day 15 to 85 had balanced CD4/CD8 phenotypes, while a second wave expanding from day 15 to 37 was biased towards CD4+. Contracting CD4+ clones were located mainly in the CM and EM memory subsets, whereas CD8+ clones were found to be enriched in EMRA. SARS-CoV-2 specificity of the second-wave clones peaking on day 37 was not confirmed.

The sequencer was an Illumina NovaSeq 6000. Using 5'RACE with constant-segment primers, TCRalpha and TCRbeta cDNA libraries were constructed, with sample barcodes and unique molecular identifiers added in the process. RNA was extracted from every sample with Trizol reagent. Amplification of the libraries took two PCR steps, and the second step added a second sample barcode plus Illumina TruSeq adapters. Sequencing of libraries was performed on an Illumina NovaSeq with 2 x 150 bp paired-end reads. The authors processed their data as follows. Demultiplexing of reads and collapsing into UMI-guided consensus sequences were performed with migec v1.2.7. Using mixcr v2.1.11, the UMI consensuses were aligned to TRA and TRB V and J templates and assembled into clonotypes. A clonotype was counted as expanded or contracted only when both edgeR and NoisET called the clonotype significant, with the noise models trained on biological replicates. For edgeR calls, a false discovery rate-adjusted p below 0.01 and a log2 fold-change threshold of 1 were applied. As an exploratory analysis of dynamics, max-normalized trajectories of the 1000 most abundant clonotypes were examined by PCA with hierarchical clustering. Separately sequenced CD4+ and CD8+ repertoires were used to assign the CD4 or CD8 phenotype of responding clones. TCRdb trimmed public reads at Q25 via fastp, called clones via MiXCR and kept in-frame beta chains. Merged by CDR3 protein, the rows form single entries marked with the most common genes and DNA. None of the V and J calls come from the authors' own analysis; TCRdb made them. In all, the sample holds about 560,000 distinct CDR3 sequences, and roughly 17% of those were seen once. Clones ranked in the top ten supply approximately 8.1% of the sample.

Ficoll-Paque density gradient centrifugation was the method used to isolate PBMCs. The sequence joins TRBV9 to TRBJ2-7; 11 junctional bases match TRBD2. The sequenced material came from PBMCs or a T cell subset sorted from them (not recorded which). The source is an adult woman who had mild COVID-19 (a few samples of this study predate the infection). The sample titles of this study are shuffled in the database, so cell type and time point are left out; the donor was told from shared clones. The bases are TGTGCCAGCAGCGTAGGGCTTACGGGGACTAGCGGAGCATACGAGCAGTACTTC. Translated, this is CASSVGLTGTSGAYEQYF.